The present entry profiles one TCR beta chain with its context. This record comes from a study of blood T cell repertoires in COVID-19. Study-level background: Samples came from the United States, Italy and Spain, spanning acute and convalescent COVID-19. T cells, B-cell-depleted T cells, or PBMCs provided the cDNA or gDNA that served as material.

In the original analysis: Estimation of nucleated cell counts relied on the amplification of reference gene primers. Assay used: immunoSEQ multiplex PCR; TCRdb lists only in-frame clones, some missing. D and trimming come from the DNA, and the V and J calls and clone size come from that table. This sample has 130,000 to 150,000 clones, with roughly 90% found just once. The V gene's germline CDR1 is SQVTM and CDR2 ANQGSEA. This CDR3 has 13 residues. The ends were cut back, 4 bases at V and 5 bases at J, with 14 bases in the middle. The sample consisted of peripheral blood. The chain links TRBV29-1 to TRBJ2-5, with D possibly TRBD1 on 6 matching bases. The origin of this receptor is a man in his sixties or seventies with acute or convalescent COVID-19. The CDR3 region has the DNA TGCAGCGTTGGAGACAGGTCCTGGGAGACCCAGTACTTC. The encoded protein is CSVGDRSWETQYF.